Included here is one TCR beta chain sequence, with context. The antigen it binds to is not known. No per-base quality is available; no much larger clone lies one base away. To demonstrate the VDJtools post-analysis software, TCR beta repertoires were profiled from the peripheral blood of about a dozen young patients with multiple sclerosis. The multiple sclerosis patients were children and adolescents ranging in age from 6 to 15 years. From the cysteine up to the phenylalanine, the CDR3 has a length of 13 residues. CDR3 DNA only is kept here, 39 bases in frame from base 1. V and J are truncated by 1 base and 2 bases respectively, leaving an intervening sequence of 8 bases. For CDR1 and CDR2, the germline V gene (reference sequence) lists DFQATT and SNEGSKA. This specimen belongs to a study of post-analysis software for immune sequencing data (dated by TCRdb to 2013 to 2016). For the study in its entirety: The recorded disease courses included relapsing-remitting, secondary progressive and progressive-relapsing multiple sclerosis, and some patients had no subtype annotation. A subset of samples was prepared in parallel using single-end sample barcoding, then pooled and co-amplified after Illumina adapter ligation. Patient repertoires were compared against over ten previously published healthy control repertoires from donors aged roughly 6 to 26 years. Overall study results and their limits: Direct clustering with F measure showed strong co-clustering of samples prepared in the same batch, prompting a batch-effect correction. The control group was slightly older than the multiple sclerosis patient group. Significantly lower normalized Chao1 diversity was found in multiple sclerosis patients than in controls, suggesting substantial peripheral T-cell clonal expansion. Patients showed significantly higher frequencies than controls for roughly five TRBV segments, among them TRBV5-6, TRBV5-1 and TRBV20-1.

Library method: PCR. TCRdb names Illumina HiSeq 2500 as the instrument used. To reduce PCR and sequencing biases, unique molecular identifiers were incorporated into the TCR beta cDNA libraries. Some 500,000 cDNA molecules were obtained for every 1 to 10 million input T cells, so each molecule roughly corresponded to one T cell. Patient libraries were prepared and sequenced with the same protocol used for the earlier healthy control dataset. Within a given batch, samples were prepared together, multiplexed and sequenced on the same HiSeq lane. The paper's data handling went like this. Raw barcoded reads were processed with MIGEC, and single-read molecular identifier groups were discarded before consensus assembly and CDR3 extraction. Clonotype tables were post-analysed with VDJtools, and diversity was normalized by down-sampling all datasets to the smallest sample size. Repertoire overlap clustering matched CDR3 amino acid but not nucleotide sequences to correct batch-related cross-sample contamination. TCRdb reprocessed the public reads (quality trimming at Q25 with fastp, clone calling with MiXCR) and kept in-frame beta chains. All rows with the same CDR3 protein become a single entry with the most common DNA and genes. Clone size and V and J calls follow TCRdb, not the original study. The sample table shows roughly 600,000 distinct CDR3 sequences, and about 44% are seen once. Under 2% of the sample is taken by the ten largest.

The TCR was taken from a girl under 18 with multiple sclerosis. The rearrangement combines TRBV20-1 with TRBJ1-1; the best D guess is TRBD1, with 6 bases matching. The sample was blood. CDR3 reads: CSARGTENTEAFF. The bases are TGCAGTGCTAGAGGGACAGAAAACACTGAAGCTTTCTTT.